Described below is a single T cell receptor beta chain sequence and its context. The target antigen is unknown. Some clones are missing from TCRdb's copy, which holds only in-frame ones; the method was immunoSEQ multiplex PCR. The sample shows 30,000 to 45,000 clones, 74% of them seen only once. The record originates from a study of OX40 agonist ivuxolimab in advanced cancers. Whole-study context: An anti-OX40 (CD134) antibody with agonistic activity, ivuxolimab, was administered to patients.

V was clipped by 7 bases and J by 8 bases, with 14 bases between them. There are 11 residues in the CDR3. Germline CDR1 reads SQVTM; CDR2 reads ANQGSEA. Study-wide findings and caveats: Clonal expansion by week 6 occurred in CD4+ and CD8+ blood T cells (at 0.1 to 3.0 mg/kg). Relative to CD4+, CD8+ T cells held more expanded clones on average.

The chain is built from TRBV29-1 and TRBJ1-1; D call uncertain. This clonotype was obtained from an adult with an advanced solid tumor such as melanoma, head and neck, liver or kidney cancer. The sequences come from CD4+ or CD8+ T cells sorted from blood, collected in a trial of the OX40 agonist ivuxolimab. The CDR3 region has the DNA TGCAGCGGGAGGCGGGAGGGAGAAGCTTTCTTT. Translation gives CSGRREGEAFF.